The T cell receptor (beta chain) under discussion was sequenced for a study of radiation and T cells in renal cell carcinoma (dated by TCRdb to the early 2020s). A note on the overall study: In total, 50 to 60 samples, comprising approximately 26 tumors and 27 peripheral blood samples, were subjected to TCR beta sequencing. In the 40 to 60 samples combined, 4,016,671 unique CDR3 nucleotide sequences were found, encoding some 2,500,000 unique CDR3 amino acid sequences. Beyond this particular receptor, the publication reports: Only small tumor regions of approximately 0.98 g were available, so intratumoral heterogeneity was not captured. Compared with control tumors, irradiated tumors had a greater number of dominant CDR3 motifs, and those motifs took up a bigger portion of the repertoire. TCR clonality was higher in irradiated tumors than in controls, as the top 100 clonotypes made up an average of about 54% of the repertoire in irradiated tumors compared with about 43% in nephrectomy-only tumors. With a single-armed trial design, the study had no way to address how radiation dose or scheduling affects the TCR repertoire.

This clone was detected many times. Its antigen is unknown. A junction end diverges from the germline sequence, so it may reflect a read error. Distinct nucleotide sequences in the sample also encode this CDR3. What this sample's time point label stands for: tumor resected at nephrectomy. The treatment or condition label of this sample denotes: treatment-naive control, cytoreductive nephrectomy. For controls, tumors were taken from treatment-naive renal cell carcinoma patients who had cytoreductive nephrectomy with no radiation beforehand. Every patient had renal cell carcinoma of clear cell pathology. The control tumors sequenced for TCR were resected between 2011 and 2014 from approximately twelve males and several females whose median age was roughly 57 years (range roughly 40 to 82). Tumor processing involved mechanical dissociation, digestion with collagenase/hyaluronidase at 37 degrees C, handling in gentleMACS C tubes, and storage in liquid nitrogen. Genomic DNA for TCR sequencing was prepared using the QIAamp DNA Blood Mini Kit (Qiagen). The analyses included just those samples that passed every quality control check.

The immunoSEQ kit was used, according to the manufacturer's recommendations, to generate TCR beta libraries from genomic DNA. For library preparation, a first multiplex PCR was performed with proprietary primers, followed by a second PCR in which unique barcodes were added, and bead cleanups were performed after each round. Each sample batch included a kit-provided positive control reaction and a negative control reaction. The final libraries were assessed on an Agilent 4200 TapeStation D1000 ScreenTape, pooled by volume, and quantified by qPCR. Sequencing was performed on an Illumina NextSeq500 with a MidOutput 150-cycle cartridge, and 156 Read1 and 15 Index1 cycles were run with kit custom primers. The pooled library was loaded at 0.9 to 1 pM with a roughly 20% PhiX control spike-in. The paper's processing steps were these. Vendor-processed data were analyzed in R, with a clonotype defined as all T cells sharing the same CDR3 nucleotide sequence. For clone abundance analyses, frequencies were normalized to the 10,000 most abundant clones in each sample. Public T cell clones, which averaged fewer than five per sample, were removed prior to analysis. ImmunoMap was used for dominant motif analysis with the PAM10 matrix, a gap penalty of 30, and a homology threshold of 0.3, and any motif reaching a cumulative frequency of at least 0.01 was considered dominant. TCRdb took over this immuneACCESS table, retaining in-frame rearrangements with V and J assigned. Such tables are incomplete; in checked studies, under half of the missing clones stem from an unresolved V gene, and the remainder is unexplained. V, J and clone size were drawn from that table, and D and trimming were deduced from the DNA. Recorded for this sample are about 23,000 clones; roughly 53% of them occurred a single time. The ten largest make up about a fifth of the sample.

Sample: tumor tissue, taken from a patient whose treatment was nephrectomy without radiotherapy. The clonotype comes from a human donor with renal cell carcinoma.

The nucleotide sequence reads TGCGCCAGCAGCCGTGGACAGGGGGCGACTGAAGCTTTCTTT. It is translated as CASSRGQGATEAFF. Recombination linked TRBV7-9 to TRBJ1-1, with 11 bases matching TRBD1. From the germline V gene (reference sequence), CDR1 is SEHNR and CDR2 is FQNEAQ. Including cysteine and phenylalanine, the CDR3 has 14 amino acids. The retained sequence is limited to the CDR3, 42 bases, with the frame set at the first base.